This T cell receptor beta chain is from a study of blood T cell repertoires in COVID-19 (dated by TCRdb to about 2020). In terms of the full investigation: The collaborator samples originated in the United States, Italy and Spain and spanned the acute and convalescent phases of COVID-19. A freely available public database, intended as a resource for researchers studying the immune response to SARS-CoV-2, is where the repertoires were released. Nearly every sample came with metadata listing a de-identified subject ID, COVID-19 status, age in years and sex. Where available, HLA class I and class II types were obtained from metadata supplied by the sample provider rather than from assay-based typing. Samples were obtained from the ongoing ImmuneRACE study (first 160 participants) and from over 1,000 subjects provided by 6 global collaborators. Subjects who had been exposed to COVID-19, were actively infected with it, or had recovered from it provided the deeply sampled blood TCRbeta repertoires that made up the dataset. The prospective study material was composed of cDNA or gDNA derived from T cells, B-cell-depleted T cells, or PBMCs.

Taken from cysteine to phenylalanine, the CDR3 has 15 residues. Of the read, only the CDR3 DNA is kept; its 45 bases are in frame from base 1. The junction shows trimming of 4 bases on V and 6 bases on J, plus 17 bases between the germline ends. The CDR1 and CDR2 encoded by the germline V gene are SNHLY and FYNNEI. About this clone itself: Its antigen target is currently unknown. Base qualities are not recorded, but no much larger clone differs from it by a single base.

The immunoSEQ Assay, a bias-controlled multiplex PCR, was used to amplify TCRbeta CDR3 regions from genomic DNA. The source study handled its data this way. The number of nucleated cells in each sample was estimated by amplification of reference gene primers within the assay. To quantify the absolute abundance of each unique TCRbeta CDR3 rearrangement, sequence reads were collapsed and filtered. Productive Simpson clonality was computed per sample as the square root of Simpson's diversity index over productive rearrangements. This is the immuneACCESS table as TCRdb keeps it, with only in-frame sequences that have V and J called. A part of the clones is gone; compared with another copy, unresolved V genes explain less than half, and the rest is unexplained. That table furnishes V, J and clone size, whereas the DNA furnished D and trimming. Recorded for this sample are over 80,000 clones; approximately 85% of them occurred a single time. In total, the top ten clones hold about 7.3% of the sample.

The paper as a whole reports these results and caveats: How much clinical and demographic metadata was included differed by source and by participant, and the metadata was provided uncurated.

Collaborating institutions collected whole blood in K2EDTA tubes following their own protocols. For TCRbeta analysis, collaborators shipped samples as frozen whole blood, isolated PBMCs, or DNA extracted from either of those sample types. Source material: peripheral blood. The rearrangement joined TRBV2 to TRBJ2-3, with a tentative D gene TRBD1 over 6 matching bases. This TCR came from a man in his 70s with acute or convalescent COVID-19. The bases read TGTGCCAGCAGTGTCGCACAGGGCCGACCCGATACGCAGTATTTT. Translation gives CASSVAQGRPDTQYF.